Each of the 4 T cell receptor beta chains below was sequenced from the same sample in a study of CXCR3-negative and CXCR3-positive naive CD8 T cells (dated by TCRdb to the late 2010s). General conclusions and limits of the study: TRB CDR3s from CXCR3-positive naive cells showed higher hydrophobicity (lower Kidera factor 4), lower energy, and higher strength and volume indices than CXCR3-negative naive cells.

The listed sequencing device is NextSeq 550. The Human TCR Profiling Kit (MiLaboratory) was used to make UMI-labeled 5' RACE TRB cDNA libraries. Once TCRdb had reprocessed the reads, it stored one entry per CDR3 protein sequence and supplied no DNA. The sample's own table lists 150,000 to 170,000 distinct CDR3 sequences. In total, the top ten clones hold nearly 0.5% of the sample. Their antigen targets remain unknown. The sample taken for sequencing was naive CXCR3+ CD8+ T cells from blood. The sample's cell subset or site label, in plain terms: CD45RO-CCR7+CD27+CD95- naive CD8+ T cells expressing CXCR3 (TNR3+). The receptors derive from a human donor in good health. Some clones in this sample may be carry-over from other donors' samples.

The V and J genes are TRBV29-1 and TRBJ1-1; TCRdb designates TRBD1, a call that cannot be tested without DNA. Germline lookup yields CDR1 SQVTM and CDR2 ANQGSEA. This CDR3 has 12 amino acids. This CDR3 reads CSVGRDINEAFF. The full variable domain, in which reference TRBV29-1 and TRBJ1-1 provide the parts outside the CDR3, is SAVISQKPSRDICQRGTSLTIQCQVDSQVTMMFWYRQQPGQSLTLIATANQGSEATYESGFVIDKFPISRPNLTFSTLTVSNMSPEDSSIYLCSVGRDINEAFFGQGTRLTVV.

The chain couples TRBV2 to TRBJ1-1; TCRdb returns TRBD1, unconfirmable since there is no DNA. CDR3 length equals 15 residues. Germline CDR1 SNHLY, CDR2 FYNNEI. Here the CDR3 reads CASSDPGILHTEAFF. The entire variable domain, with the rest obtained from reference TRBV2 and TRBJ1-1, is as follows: EPEVTQTPSHQVTQMGQEVILRCVPISNHLYFYWYRQILGQKVEFLVSFYNNEISEKSEIFDDQFSVERPDGSNFTLKIRSTKLEDSAMYFCASSDPGILHTEAFFGQGTRLTVV.

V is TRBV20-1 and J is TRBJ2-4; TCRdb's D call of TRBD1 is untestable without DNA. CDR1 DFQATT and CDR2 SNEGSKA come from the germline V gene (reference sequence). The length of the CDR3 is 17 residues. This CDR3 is CSATQGDVTLAKNIQYF.

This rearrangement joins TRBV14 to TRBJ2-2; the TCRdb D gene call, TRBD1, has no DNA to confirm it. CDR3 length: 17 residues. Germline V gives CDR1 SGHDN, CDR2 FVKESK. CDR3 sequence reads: CASSQDLAGGLAGELFF.